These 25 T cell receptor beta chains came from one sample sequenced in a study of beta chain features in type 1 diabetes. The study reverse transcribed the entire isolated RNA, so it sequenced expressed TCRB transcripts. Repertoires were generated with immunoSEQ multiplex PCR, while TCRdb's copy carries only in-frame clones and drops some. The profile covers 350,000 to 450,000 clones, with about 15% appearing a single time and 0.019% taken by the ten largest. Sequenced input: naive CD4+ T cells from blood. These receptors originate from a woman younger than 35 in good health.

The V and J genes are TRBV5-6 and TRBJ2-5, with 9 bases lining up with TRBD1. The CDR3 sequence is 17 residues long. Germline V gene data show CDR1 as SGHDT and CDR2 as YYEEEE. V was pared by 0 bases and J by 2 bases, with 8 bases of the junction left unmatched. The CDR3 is CASSLVGTGGWQETQYF. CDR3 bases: TGTGCCAGCAGCTTGGTGGGTACAGGGGGCTGGCAAGAGACCCAGTACTTC.

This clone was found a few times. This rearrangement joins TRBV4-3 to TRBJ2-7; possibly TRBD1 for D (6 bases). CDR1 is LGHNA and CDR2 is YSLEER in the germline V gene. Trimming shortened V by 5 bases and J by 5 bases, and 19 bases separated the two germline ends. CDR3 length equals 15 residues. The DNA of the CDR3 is TGCGCCAGCAGCAGCGCCGCAGGGGCTTCGAACGAGCAGTACTTC. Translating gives CASSSAAGASNEQYF.

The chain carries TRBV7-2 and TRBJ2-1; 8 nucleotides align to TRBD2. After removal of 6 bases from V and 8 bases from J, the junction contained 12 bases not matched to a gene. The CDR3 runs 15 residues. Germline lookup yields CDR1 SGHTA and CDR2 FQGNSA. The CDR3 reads CASSPASGRPHEQFF. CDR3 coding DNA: TGTGCCAGCAGTCCTGCCAGCGGGAGACCCCATGAGCAGTTCTTC.

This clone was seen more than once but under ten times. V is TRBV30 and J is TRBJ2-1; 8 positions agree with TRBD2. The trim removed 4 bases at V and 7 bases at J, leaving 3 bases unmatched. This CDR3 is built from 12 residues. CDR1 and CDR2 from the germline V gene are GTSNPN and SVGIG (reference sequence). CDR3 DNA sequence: TGTGCCTGGAAGGGGACTAGAAATGAGCAGTTCTTC. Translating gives CAWKGTRNEQFF.

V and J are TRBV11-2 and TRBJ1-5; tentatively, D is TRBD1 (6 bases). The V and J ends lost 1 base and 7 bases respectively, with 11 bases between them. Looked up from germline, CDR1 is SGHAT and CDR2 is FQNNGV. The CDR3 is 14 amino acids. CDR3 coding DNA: TGTGCCAGCAGCTTAGGAGGGGGAAGCCAGCCCCAGCATTTT. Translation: CASSLGGGSQPQHF.

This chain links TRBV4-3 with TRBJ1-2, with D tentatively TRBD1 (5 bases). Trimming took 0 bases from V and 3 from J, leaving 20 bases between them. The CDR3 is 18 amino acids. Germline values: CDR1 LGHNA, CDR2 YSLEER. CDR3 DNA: TGCGCCAGCAGCCAAGATCTGTCGGATCCAGGGTTTGACTATGGCTACACCTTC. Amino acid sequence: CASSQDLSDPGFDYGYTF.

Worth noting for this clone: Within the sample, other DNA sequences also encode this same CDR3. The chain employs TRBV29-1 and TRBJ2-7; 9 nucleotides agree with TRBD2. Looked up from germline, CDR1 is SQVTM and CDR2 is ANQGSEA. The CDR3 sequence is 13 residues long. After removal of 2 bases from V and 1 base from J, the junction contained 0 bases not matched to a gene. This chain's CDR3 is CSVELAGSYEQYF. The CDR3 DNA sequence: TGCAGCGTTGAACTAGCGGGATCCTACGAGCAGTACTTC.

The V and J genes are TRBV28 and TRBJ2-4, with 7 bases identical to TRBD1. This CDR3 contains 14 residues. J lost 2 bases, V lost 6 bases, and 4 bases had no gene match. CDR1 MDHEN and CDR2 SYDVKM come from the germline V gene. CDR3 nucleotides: TGTGCCAGCAGCCCGGGACAGACCAAAAACATTCAGTACTTC. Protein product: CASSPGQTKNIQYF.

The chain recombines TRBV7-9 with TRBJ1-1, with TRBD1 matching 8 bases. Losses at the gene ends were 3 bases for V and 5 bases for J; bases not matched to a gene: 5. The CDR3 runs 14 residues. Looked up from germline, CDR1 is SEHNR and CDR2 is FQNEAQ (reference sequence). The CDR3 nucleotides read TGTGCCAGCAGCTTGGTACAGGGGGGTACTGAAGCTTTCTTT. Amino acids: CASSLVQGGTEAFF.

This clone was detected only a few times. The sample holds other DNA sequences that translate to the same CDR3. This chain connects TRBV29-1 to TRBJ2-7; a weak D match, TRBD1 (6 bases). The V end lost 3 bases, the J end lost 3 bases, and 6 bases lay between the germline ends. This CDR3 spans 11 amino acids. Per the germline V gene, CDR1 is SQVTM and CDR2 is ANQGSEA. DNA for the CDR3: TGCAGCGTTGACAGGGGCTACGAGCAGTACTTC. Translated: CSVDRGYEQYF.

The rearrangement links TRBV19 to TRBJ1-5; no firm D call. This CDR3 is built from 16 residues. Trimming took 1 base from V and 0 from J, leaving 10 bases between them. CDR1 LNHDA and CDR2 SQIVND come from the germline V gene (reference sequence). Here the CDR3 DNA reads TGTGCCAGTAGTATAGTGTGGTCCGGTAGCAATCAGCCCCAGCATTTT. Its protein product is CASSIVWSGSNQPQHF. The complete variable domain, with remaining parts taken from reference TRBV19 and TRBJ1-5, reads DGGITQSPKYLFRKEGQNVTLSCEQNLNHDAMYWYRQDPGQGLRLIYYSQIVNDFQKGDIAEGYSVSREKKESFPLTVTSAQKNPTAFYLCASSIVWSGSNQPQHFGDGTRLSIL.

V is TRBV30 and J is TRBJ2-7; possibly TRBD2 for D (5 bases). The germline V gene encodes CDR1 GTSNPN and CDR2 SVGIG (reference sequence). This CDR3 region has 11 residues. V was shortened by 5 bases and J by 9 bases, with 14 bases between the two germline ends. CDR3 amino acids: CAWQIATAQYF. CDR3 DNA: TGTGCCTGGCAGATAGCGACGGCGCAGTACTTC.

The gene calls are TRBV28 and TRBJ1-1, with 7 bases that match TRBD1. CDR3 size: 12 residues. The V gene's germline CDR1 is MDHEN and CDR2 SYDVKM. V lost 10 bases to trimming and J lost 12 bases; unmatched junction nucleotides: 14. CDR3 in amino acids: CAISPQGITPFF. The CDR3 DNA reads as TGTGCCATCTCTCCACAGGGGATTACCCCTTTCTTT.

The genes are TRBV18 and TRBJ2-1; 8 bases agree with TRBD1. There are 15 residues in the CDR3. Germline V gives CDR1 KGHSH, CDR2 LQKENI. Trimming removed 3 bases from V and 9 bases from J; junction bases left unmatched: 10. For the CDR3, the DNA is TGTGCCAGCTCACCCTCCTCACTTACAGGGGGTGAGCAGTTCTTC. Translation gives CASSPSSLTGGEQFF.

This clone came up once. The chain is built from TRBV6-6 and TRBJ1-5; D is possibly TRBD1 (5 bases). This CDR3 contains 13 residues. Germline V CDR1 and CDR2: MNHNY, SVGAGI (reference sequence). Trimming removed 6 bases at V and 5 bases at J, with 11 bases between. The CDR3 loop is CASSSTVDQPQHF. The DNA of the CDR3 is TGTGCCAGCAGCTCGACAGTAGATCAGCCCCAGCATTTT.

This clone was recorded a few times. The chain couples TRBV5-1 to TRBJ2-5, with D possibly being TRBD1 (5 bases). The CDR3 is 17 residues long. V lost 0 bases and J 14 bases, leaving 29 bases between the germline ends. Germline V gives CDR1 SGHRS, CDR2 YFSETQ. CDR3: CASSLAVGRAFQRATYF. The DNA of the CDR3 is TGCGCCAGCAGCTTGGCCGTCGGCAGGGCATTCCAACGTGCGACCTACTTC. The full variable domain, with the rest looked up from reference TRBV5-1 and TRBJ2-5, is KAGVTQTPRYLIKTRGQQVTLSCSPISGHRSVSWYQQTPGQGLQFLFEYFSETQRNKGNFPGRFSGRQFSNSRSEMNVSTLELGDSALYLCASSLAVGRAFQRATYFGPGTRLLVL.

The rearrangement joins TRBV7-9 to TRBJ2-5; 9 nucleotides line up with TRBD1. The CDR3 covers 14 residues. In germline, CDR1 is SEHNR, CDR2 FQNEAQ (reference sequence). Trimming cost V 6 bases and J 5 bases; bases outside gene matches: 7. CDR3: CASRTPGQGETQYF. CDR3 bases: TGTGCCAGCAGGACCCCGGGACAGGGCGAGACCCAGTACTTC.

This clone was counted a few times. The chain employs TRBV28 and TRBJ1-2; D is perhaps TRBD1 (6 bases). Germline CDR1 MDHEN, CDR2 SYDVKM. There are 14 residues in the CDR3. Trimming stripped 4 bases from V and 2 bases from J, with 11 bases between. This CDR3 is CASSWDISNYGYTF. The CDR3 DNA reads TGTGCCAGCAGTTGGGACATCTCCAACTATGGCTACACCTTC.

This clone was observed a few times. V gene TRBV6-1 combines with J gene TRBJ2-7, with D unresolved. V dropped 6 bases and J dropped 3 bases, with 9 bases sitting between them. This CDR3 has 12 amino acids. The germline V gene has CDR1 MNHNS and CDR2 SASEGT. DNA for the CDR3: TGTGCCAGCAGATACGAGGTCTACGAGCAGTACTTC. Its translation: CASRYEVYEQYF.

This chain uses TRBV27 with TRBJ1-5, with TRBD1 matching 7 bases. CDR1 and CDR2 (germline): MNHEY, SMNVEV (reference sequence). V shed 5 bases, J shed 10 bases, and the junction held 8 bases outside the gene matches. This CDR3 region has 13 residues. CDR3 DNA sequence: TGTGCCAGCAGTGACAGGGCGATGCGCCCCCAGCATTTT. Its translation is CASSDRAMRPQHF.

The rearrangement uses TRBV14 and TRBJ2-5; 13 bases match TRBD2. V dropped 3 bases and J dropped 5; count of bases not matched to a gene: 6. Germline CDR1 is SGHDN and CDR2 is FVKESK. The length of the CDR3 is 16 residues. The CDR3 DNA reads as TGTGCCAGCAGCCATCGACTAGCGGGAGGCGGTGAGACCCAGTACTTC. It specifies CASSHRLAGGGETQYF.

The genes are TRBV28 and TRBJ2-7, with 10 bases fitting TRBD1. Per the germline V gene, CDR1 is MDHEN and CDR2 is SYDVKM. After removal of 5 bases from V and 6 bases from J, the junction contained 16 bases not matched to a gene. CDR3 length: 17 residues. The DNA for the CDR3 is TGTGCCAGCAGTCCGAAGCGACTCCGGGACAGGGGTGCCGAGCAGTACTTC. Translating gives CASSPKRLRDRGAEQYF.

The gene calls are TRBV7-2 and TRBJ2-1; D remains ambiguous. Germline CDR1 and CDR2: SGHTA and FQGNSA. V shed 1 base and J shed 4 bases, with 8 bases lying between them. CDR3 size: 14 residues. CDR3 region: CASSLGFQYNEQFF. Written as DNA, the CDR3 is TGTGCCAGCAGCTTAGGTTTTCAGTACAATGAGCAGTTCTTC.

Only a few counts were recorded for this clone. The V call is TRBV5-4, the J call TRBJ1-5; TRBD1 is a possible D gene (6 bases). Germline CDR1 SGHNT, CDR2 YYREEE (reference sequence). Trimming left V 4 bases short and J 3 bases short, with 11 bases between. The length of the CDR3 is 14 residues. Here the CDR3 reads CASSLQGHNQPQHF. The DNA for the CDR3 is TGTGCCAGCAGCCTACAGGGTCACAATCAGCCCCAGCATTTT.

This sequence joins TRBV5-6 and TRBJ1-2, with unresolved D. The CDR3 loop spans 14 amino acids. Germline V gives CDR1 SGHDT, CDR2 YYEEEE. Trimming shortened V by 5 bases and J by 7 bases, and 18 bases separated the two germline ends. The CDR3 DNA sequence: TGTGCCAGCAGTCGCAAAATACCCTGGAGTGGCTACACCTTC. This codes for CASSRKIPWSGYTF.